One sample yielded the 15 T cell receptor beta chains listed below, sequenced in a study of CD8+CD57+ T cells in acquired aplastic anemia. The TCR beta profiling, which covered VDJ combination and CDR3 sequence, was carried out using genomic DNA as the template. TCRdb redid the calling of the reads with MiXCR, one entry per CDR3 protein. The sample has around 200,000 distinct CDR3 sequences; less than 50% are singletons. Patients chosen for sequencing had CD8+CD57+ cells that had expanded, as shown by flow cytometry. Sequences were obtained from sorted CD4+, CD8+, or CD8+CD57+ T cells (not recorded which) from PBMCs. These receptor sequences come from a human donor with aplastic anemia.

This clonotype was counted many times. The chain employs TRBV4-1 and TRBJ1-2; D gene ambiguous. Trimming removed 1 base from V and 2 bases from J, with 14 bases in between. The CDR3 length is 16 residues. Germline V gene sequence: CDR1 MGHRA, CDR2 YSYEKL. CDR3 coding DNA: TGCGCCAGCAGCCAAGCGCCGACGAAGGTCAACTATGGCTACACCTTC. Translated: CASSQAPTKVNYGYTF.

The chain joins TRBV7-3 to TRBJ1-1; D is possibly TRBD1 (5 bases). Germline V gene data show CDR1 as SGHTA and CDR2 as FQGTGA. V gave up 5 bases and J gave up 8 bases, with 15 bases separating them. The CDR3 covers 13 residues. CDR3 DNA sequence: TGTGCCAGCAGCCAAATGGCCGGGGCCGAAGCTTTCTTT. It specifies CASSQMAGAEAFF.

This clonotype was observed a few times. A much bigger clone sits one base away, suggesting this may be a read error. Because it lacks the conserved phenylalanine or tryptophan at the end, this CDR3 is likely a read error. The chain employs TRBV20-1 and TRBJ1-2; a possible D gene is TRBD1 (5 bases). Per germline, CDR1 DFQATT and CDR2 SNEGSKA (reference sequence). The CDR3 loop spans 12 amino acids. V lost 5 bases and J 7 bases, leaving 14 bases between the germline ends. In nucleotides, the CDR3 is TGCAGTGCTCTGGGGGGGACTCGTGGCTACACCTCC. Translating it yields CSALGGTRGYTS.

This clonotype appeared many times. This chain uses TRBV19 with TRBJ1-6, with no clear D. The CDR3 sequence is 12 residues long. V lost 2 bases, J lost 9 bases, and 5 bases lay in between. Germline CDR1 is LNHDA and CDR2 is SQIVND (reference sequence). The CDR3 coding sequence is TGTGCCAGTAGTATACCTCGTTCACCCCTCCACTTT. This translates into CASSIPRSPLHF.

In this sample, this clonotype turned up many times. The V and J genes are TRBV7-2 and TRBJ1-2; TRBD1 matches at 7 bases. Germline V CDR1 and CDR2: SGHTA, FQGNSA. The CDR3 has 13 amino acids. V trimming: 3 bases; J trimming: 7 bases; junction bases outside the gene matches: 5. The CDR3 bases are TGTGCCAGCAGCTTTGAGGGGGCTGGTGGCTACACCTTC. Its translation: CASSFEGAGGYTF.

The chain is built from TRBV29-1 and TRBJ2-7; TRBD1 is a possible D gene (5 bases). Trimming removed 4 bases from V and 3 bases from J, with 10 bases in between. The germline CDR1 and CDR2 sequences are SQVTM and ANQGSEA. The CDR3 contains 12 residues. CDR3 amino acids: CSVGGRDYEQYF. CDR3 bases: TGCAGCGTTGGAGGCAGGGACTACGAGCAGTACTTC.

This chain uses TRBV7-2 with TRBJ2-7; no clear D gene. Trimming pared 2 bases from V and 2 bases from J, leaving 10 bases between. Germline V gene data show CDR1 as SGHTA and CDR2 as FQGNSA. There are 14 residues in the CDR3. The CDR3: CASSLNGGPYEQYF. The CDR3 DNA sequence: TGTGCCAGCAGCTTAAACGGTGGTCCCTACGAGCAGTACTTC.

This clonotype was counted ten times or more. The chain links TRBV5-5 to TRBJ2-5, with D hard to call. The CDR3 consists of 13 residues. Germline assignment: CDR1 SGHKS and CDR2 YYEKEE (reference sequence). The germline V and J ends were trimmed by 4 bases and 5 bases, with 12 bases remaining between them. CDR3 protein: CASSPFLRETQYF. In DNA, the CDR3 is TGTGCCAGCAGCCCCTTCTTAAGGGAGACCCAGTACTTC.

This rearrangement joins TRBV7-2 to TRBJ1-1; D is ambiguous. The V end lost 1 base, the J end lost 1 base, and 7 bases lay between the germline ends. Looked up from germline, CDR1 is SGHTA and CDR2 is FQGNSA. The CDR3 length is 14 residues. CDR3 in DNA: TGTGCCAGCAGCTTAGATCGGCGGAACACTGAAGCTTTCTTT. Encoded protein: CASSLDRRNTEAFF.

The chain links TRBV7-8 to TRBJ2-7, with 7 bases lining up with TRBD2. Germline assignment: CDR1 SGHVS and CDR2 FQNEAQ. The CDR3 runs to 12 residues. V lost 5 bases, J lost 5 bases, and 3 bases stayed unmatched. The DNA of the CDR3 is TGTGCCAGCAGCACCGGACTAGACGAGCAGTACTTC. Encoded protein: CASSTGLDEQYF.

The chain links TRBV2 to TRBJ1-6; tentatively, D is TRBD1 (5 bases). V was cut by 4 bases and J by 8 bases, with 15 bases left in between. Germline CDR1 is SNHLY and CDR2 is FYNNEI. This CDR3 has 15 residues. DNA of the CDR3: TGTGCCAGCAGTGGCGAGAGGGGTCGGGATTCACCCCTCCACTTT. Protein product: CASSGERGRDSPLHF.

This clonotype came up many times. V is TRBV20-1 and J is TRBJ2-5; 10 bases fit TRBD2. Germline V gives CDR1 DFQATT, CDR2 SNEGSKA (reference sequence). The V segment lost 0 bases and the J segment 3 bases; nucleotides outside the gene matches: 7. This CDR3 contains 16 residues. The CDR3 is CSARDLTSGEEETQYF. The CDR3 nucleotides are TGCAGTGCTAGAGATCTTACTAGCGGGGAGGAAGAGACCCAGTACTTC.

Details on this clonotype: This sequence may be a read error, since a much larger clone differs from it by one base. This chain uses TRBV3-1 with TRBJ1-6; 8 bases map to TRBD1. The junction had 7 bases not matched to a gene; V was cut back by 3 bases and J by 9 bases. CDR1 is LGHDT, CDR2 YNNKEL, per germline (reference sequence). CDR3 length: 15 residues. DNA for the CDR3: TGTGCCAGCAGCCACCCGGACAGGGACGCTTCACCCCTCCACTTT. Translation: CASSHPDRDASPLHF.

The rearrangement links TRBV10-3 to TRBJ1-1; 9 positions agree with TRBD1. Looked up from germline, CDR1 is ENHRY and CDR2 is SYGVKD. With V trimmed by 6 bases and J by 14 bases, 16 bases remained unmatched. This CDR3 contains 14 residues. CDR3 in DNA: TGTGCCATCAGCGGGGACAGGGCGAACACTGAAGTGTTCTTT. Translation gives CAISGDRANTEVFF.

Points on this clonotype: Since a much larger clone is just one base distant, this may be a read error. The CDR3 DNA is TGTGCCAGCAGTTACTCGATTCTTCAGGGAAGTTCACCCCTCCACTTT. Translating it yields CASSYSILQGSSPLHF. The chain joins TRBV6-5 to TRBJ1-6, with D perhaps TRBD1 (5 bases). V lost 0 bases and J lost 9, with 15 bases in between. CDR1 MNHEY and CDR2 SVGAGI come from the germline V gene. The CDR3 is 16 amino acids.